These 26 T cell receptor beta chains were sequenced from one sample in a study of Graves' ophthalmopathy and Graves' hyperthyroidism. Amplified TCR beta CDR3 regions were obtained using RNA transcripts as template. Following a first-round RT-PCR that used HTBI primers, a second-round multiplex PCR was carried out. One entry per CDR3 protein results from TCRdb running MiXCR on the multiplex PCR reads. Of about 220,000 distinct CDR3 sequences detected, 20% to 25% appear once; the ten largest clones hold around two fifths. Sample: peripheral blood. Receptor source: a woman in her forties or fifties with Graves' ophthalmopathy.

This clonotype occurred a few times. V and J are TRBV20-1 and TRBJ2-7; possibly TRBD1 for D (6 bases). The CDR3 has 15 residues. Germline lookup yields CDR1 DFQATT and CDR2 SNEGSKA (reference sequence). V lost 6 bases and J lost 0, with 18 bases in between. CDR3 in amino acids: CSAENRQVSSYEQYF. The CDR3 DNA reads as TGCAGTGCCGAAAACCGACAGGTCAGCTCCTACGAGCAGTACTTC.

The genes are TRBV6-1 and TRBJ1-1, with a weak D call TRBD1 (5 bases). V lost 7 bases, J lost 3 bases, and 15 bases lay in between. Per germline, CDR1 MNHNS and CDR2 SASEGT. The CDR3 loop spans 14 amino acids. DNA of the CDR3: TGTGCCAGCATCCTGACCCCGGGGGACACTGAAGCTTTCTTT. Translating gives CASILTPGDTEAFF.

This clonotype came up many times. V is TRBV24-1 and J is TRBJ1-5; the match to TRBD1 covers 7 bases. The CDR3 runs 12 residues. Trimming removed 10 bases from V and 2 bases from J; junction bases left unmatched: 1. CDR1 KGHDR and CDR2 SFDVKD come from the germline V gene. CDR3 DNA: TGTGCCACAGACAGGGGCAATCAGCCCCAGCATTTT. Translating it yields CATDRGNQPQHF.

The V and J genes are TRBV10-3 and TRBJ1-6; 8 nucleotides line up with TRBD1. CDR1 and CDR2 from the germline V gene are ENHRY and SYGVKD. This CDR3 is 15 amino acids long. Trimming took 6 bases from V and 9 from J; bases not matched to a gene: 10. The CDR3 reads CAISPGTGLTSPLHF. The CDR3, as DNA: TGTGCCATCAGCCCCGGGACAGGACTTACTTCACCCCTCCACTTT.

This clonotype was counted ten times or more. The chain recombines TRBV6-5 with TRBJ2-4, with TRBD2 matching over 8 bases. Germline-derived CDR1 and CDR2 are MNHEY and SVGAGI. Unmatched junction bases numbered 13, after V lost 2 bases and J lost 7 bases. This CDR3 is built from 17 residues. CDR3 in DNA: TGTGCCAGCAGTTACGGGGCGGGAGGACCCCCCTTGAACATTCAGTACTTC. Translating it yields CASSYGAGGPPLNIQYF.

This clonotype was counted many times. The chain joins TRBV6-5 to TRBJ1-1, with no clear D. This CDR3 region has 13 residues. Germline V gene sequence: CDR1 MNHEY, CDR2 SVGAGI. V was pared by 4 bases and J by 1 base, with 7 bases between. Here the CDR3 reads CASSWTENTEAFF. The CDR3 DNA reads TGTGCCAGCAGTTGGACCGAGAACACTGAAGCTTTCTTT.

This clonotype occurred many times. The rearrangement joins TRBV29-1 to TRBJ1-2; D is possibly TRBD1 (5 bases). This CDR3 comprises 13 residues. V was clipped by 8 bases and J by 6 bases, with 19 bases between them. Germline V lookup: CDR1 SQVTM, CDR2 ANQGSEA. CDR3 region: CSLNPTGTHGYTF. The CDR3 DNA follows: TGCAGCCTAAACCCCACAGGAACTCATGGCTACACCTTC.

This clonotype was picked up many times. This sequence joins TRBV19 and TRBJ1-1; 8 nucleotides line up with TRBD1. Looked up from germline, CDR1 is LNHDA and CDR2 is SQIVND (reference sequence). Losses at the gene ends were 5 bases for V and 4 bases for J; bases not matched to a gene: 9. There are 15 residues in the CDR3. The CDR3 DNA follows: TGTGCCAGTAGTCCGTTGGACAGGGCTCGCACTGAAGCTTTCTTT. Translation: CASSPLDRARTEAFF.

This clonotype was observed at least ten times. The chain combines TRBV19 with TRBJ1-1; D unresolved. The CDR3 totals 13 residues. Trimming took off 6 bases at V and 1 base at J, with 9 bases between the two ends. Per germline, CDR1 LNHDA and CDR2 SQIVND (reference sequence). The CDR3 coding sequence is TGTGCCAGTAGCCGACTGGCGAACACTGAAGCTTTCTTT. Protein: CASSRLANTEAFF.

This clonotype came up many times. V gene TRBV6-5 combines with J gene TRBJ2-7; D is perhaps TRBD2 (5 bases). The CDR3 extends over 15 amino acids. In germline, CDR1 is MNHEY, CDR2 SVGAGI. Trimming left V 2 bases short and J 3 bases short, with 14 bases between. The CDR3 sequence: CASSYPKGLIYEQYF. The CDR3 DNA is TGTGCCAGCAGTTACCCCAAAGGACTGATCTACGAGCAGTACTTC.

In this sample, this clonotype turned up many times. The V and J genes are TRBV24-1 and TRBJ2-2, with D uncertain. This CDR3 is 12 amino acids long. Germline V gene lookup returns CDR1 KGHDR and CDR2 SFDVKD. With 8 bases removed from V and 1 base from J, the gap between germline ends came to 4 bases. In DNA, the CDR3 is TGTGCCACCAACGGGAACACCGGGGAGCTGTTTTTT. This codes for CATNGNTGELFF.

J is TRBJ2-7 and V is TRBV28; D gene unclear. V lost 3 bases and J lost 2, with 26 bases in between. Germline assignment: CDR1 MDHEN and CDR2 SYDVKM. This CDR3 region has 19 residues. Here the CDR3 reads CASSFLASGPLTVTYEQYF. The CDR3 DNA reads as TGTGCCAGCAGTTTTTTGGCGTCAGGACCATTAACGGTAACCTACGAGCAGTACTTC. The variable domain in full, completed from reference TRBV28 and TRBJ2-7, reads DVKVTQSSRYLVKRTGEKVFLECVQDMDHENMFWYRQDPGLGLRLIYFSYDVKMKEKGDIPEGYSVSREKKERFSLILESASTNQTSMYLCASSFLASGPLTVTYEQYFGPGTRLTVT.

This clonotype was seen repeatedly, ten times or more. Written as DNA, the CDR3 is TGTGCCTGGAGTTACGGAGGAACTGGAAACACCATATATTTT. This codes for CAWSYGGTGNTIYF. The V call is TRBV30, the J call TRBJ1-3; D is undetermined. The CDR3 totals 14 residues. CDR1 and CDR2 from the germline V gene are GTSNPN and SVGIG (reference sequence). The V end was cut by 2 bases, the J end by 2 bases, with 10 bases between. Full variable domain (remainder filled in from reference TRBV30 and TRBJ1-3): SQTIHQWPATLVQPVGSPLSLECTVEGTSNPNLYWYRQAAGRGLQLLFYSVGIGQISSEVPQNLSASRPQDRQFILSSKKLLLSDSGFYLCAWSYGGTGNTIYFGEGSWLTVV.

This clonotype occurred many times. V gene TRBV9 combines with J gene TRBJ2-2; TRBD1 matches 8 bases. The trim removed 4 bases at V and 4 bases at J, leaving 12 bases unmatched. This CDR3 has 17 residues. The germline V gene encodes CDR1 SGDLS and CDR2 YYNGEE. Here the CDR3 reads CASSTHPGQGVTGELFF. In DNA, the CDR3 is TGTGCCAGCAGCACTCACCCAGGACAGGGCGTCACCGGGGAGCTGTTTTTT.

This clonotype was seen ten or more times. J is TRBJ2-5 and V is TRBV6-1; the D is unclear. Per the germline V gene, CDR1 is MNHNS and CDR2 is SASEGT. V shed 4 bases and J shed 3 bases, with 9 bases lying between them. This CDR3 is 13 amino acids long. The CDR3: CASSVDWKETQYF. CDR3 bases: TGTGCCAGCAGTGTCGACTGGAAAGAGACCCAGTACTTC.

This clonotype was found many times. The gene calls are TRBV29-1 and TRBJ1-1; a weak D match, TRBD1 (5 bases). Germline V gives CDR1 SQVTM, CDR2 ANQGSEA. There are 12 residues in the CDR3. Deletions cut 0 bases from V and 5 bases from J, with 7 bases between. The CDR3 DNA reads TGCAGCGTTGAAGAGTCAGGGACTGAAGCTTTCTTT. This gives the protein CSVEESGTEAFF.

This rearrangement joins TRBV11-1 to TRBJ2-6; 9 bases agree with TRBD1. This CDR3 region has 18 residues. V lost 5 bases and J lost 0; bases outside the gene matches: 8. Looked up from germline, CDR1 is SGHAT and CDR2 is FQDESV (reference sequence). The CDR3 bases are TGTGCCAGCAGCGCTTACGGGACAGGGAGCTCTGGGGCCAACGTCCTGACTTTC. It codes for CASSAYGTGSSGANVLTF.

This clonotype was recorded at least ten times. This chain joins TRBV5-1 and TRBJ2-6, with 11 bases identical to TRBD1. Germline V gene lookup returns CDR1 SGHRS and CDR2 YFSETQ. J gave up 0 bases and V 5 bases, and 4 bases lay outside the gene matches. The length of the CDR3 is 17 residues. CDR3 DNA: TGCGCCAGCAGGCCCGGGACAGGGGGCTCTGGGGCCAACGTCCTGACTTTC. Amino acids: CASRPGTGGSGANVLTF.

This clonotype was seen at least ten times. The junction does not match germline at one end; this may be a read error. The chain recombines TRBV29-1 with TRBJ1-1, with unresolved D. The germline CDR1 and CDR2 sequences are SQVTM and ANQGSEA. CDR3 length: 14 residues. Written as DNA, the CDR3 is TGCGGCGTTGATTCTGGAAAAATCTCACGTGAAGCTTTCTTT. Protein product: CGVDSGKISREAFF.

This clonotype was seen at least ten times. The chain employs TRBV7-9 and TRBJ2-7; a weak D match, TRBD2 (6 bases). V lost 5 bases and J lost 3, with 14 bases in between. Germline assignment: CDR1 SEHNR and CDR2 FQNEAQ (reference sequence). CDR3 length: 14 residues. This CDR3 reads CASSTGTGDYEQYF. CDR3 bases: TGTGCCAGCAGCACCGGGACTGGAGACTACGAGCAGTACTTC.

The chain joins TRBV20-1 to TRBJ1-6; tentatively, D is TRBD1 (5 bases). The germline V gene encodes CDR1 DFQATT and CDR2 SNEGSKA (reference sequence). V lost 6 bases to trimming and J lost 2 bases, with 11 bases between them. This CDR3 has 14 amino acids. CDR3 sequence reads: CSASPGAYNSPLHF. The CDR3 DNA is TGCAGTGCGTCGCCGGGGGCCTATAATTCACCCCTCCACTTT.

The chain carries TRBV2 and TRBJ2-7, with D perhaps matching TRBD1 or TRBD2 (6 bases each). The CDR3 extends over 13 amino acids. Trimming removed 6 bases at V and 7 bases at J, with 16 bases between. The V gene's germline CDR1 is SNHLY and CDR2 FYNNEI. CDR3 in amino acids: CASSVLGGGEQYF. The DNA for the CDR3 is TGTGCCAGCAGCGTACTAGGGGGAGGAGAGCAGTACTTC. Combining the CDR3 with reference TRBV2 and TRBJ2-7 gives the whole variable domain EPEVTQTPSHQVTQMGQEVILRCVPISNHLYFYWYRQILGQKVEFLVSFYNNEISEKSEIFDDQFSVERPDGSNFTLKIRSTKLEDSAMYFCASSVLGGGEQYFGPGTRLTVT.

This clonotype was observed many times. The chain couples TRBV28 to TRBJ2-5, with D tentatively TRBD2 (6 bases). With 3 bases removed from V and 1 base from J, the gap between germline ends came to 15 bases. From germline, CDR1 is MDHEN and CDR2 SYDVKM. CDR3 size: 16 residues. CDR3 in DNA: TGTGCCAGCAGTTTGGAGGGCCTCAACCTCCAAGAGACCCAGTACTTC. Its translation is CASSLEGLNLQETQYF.

V usage is TRBV28 and J usage is TRBJ1-5; no clear D. Trimming took off 6 bases at V and 0 bases at J, with 15 bases between the two ends. CDR1 MDHEN and CDR2 SYDVKM come from the germline V gene. The CDR3 is 16 residues long. This CDR3 is CASRPTTTHSNQPQHF. For the CDR3, the DNA is TGTGCCAGCAGGCCTACGACGACCCATAGCAATCAGCCCCAGCATTTT.

This clonotype was counted between two and nine times. This chain links TRBV12-3 or TRBV12-4 with TRBJ1-3; D not resolved. The CDR3 spans 13 residues. V gave up 7 bases and J gave up 4 bases, with 11 bases separating them. DNA of the CDR3: TGTGCCAGCACCGAAGGTTACGGAAACACCATATATTTT. It is translated as CASTEGYGNTIYF.

The CDR3 coding sequence is TGTGCCACAGGTCGGGCGGGACCGAACACCGGGGAGCTGTTTTTT. It translates to CATGRAGPNTGELFF. The chain links TRBV24-1 to TRBJ2-2, with a possible D match to TRBD2 (6 bases). Germline loops: CDR1 KGHDR, CDR2 SFDVKD. With 10 bases removed from V and 0 bases from J, the gap between germline ends came to 14 bases. The CDR3 has 15 residues.